The TCR beta chain under discussion was sequenced for a study of T cell responses to AZD1222 COVID-19 vaccine. Germline V lookup: CDR1 MNHEY, CDR2 SVGAGI. V was shortened by 5 bases and J by 0 bases, with 13 bases between the two germline ends. The CDR3 spans 15 residues. Pooled together were second doses at about 4 or about 12 weeks. Study outcomes and limitations: Most donors were white British and more were female, and clonal diversity was possibly underestimated. Spike-specific TCR breadth and depth grew following two AZD1222 doses.

Only in-frame clones appear in the TCRdb table, and some are missing; sequencing was by immunoSEQ multiplex PCR. The table records about 110,000 clones, about 94% of them present only once. On this clone: The antigen is unknown.

This chain joins TRBV6-5 and TRBJ1-1; D gene ambiguous. The specimen was peripheral blood, collected 28 days after the second AZD1222 dose. This TCR derives from an adult who received the AZD1222 COVID-19 vaccine. The CDR3 loop reads CASSRRTVMNTEAFF. DNA for the CDR3: TGTGCCAGCAGTCGACGGACCGTAATGAACACTGAAGCTTTCTTT.